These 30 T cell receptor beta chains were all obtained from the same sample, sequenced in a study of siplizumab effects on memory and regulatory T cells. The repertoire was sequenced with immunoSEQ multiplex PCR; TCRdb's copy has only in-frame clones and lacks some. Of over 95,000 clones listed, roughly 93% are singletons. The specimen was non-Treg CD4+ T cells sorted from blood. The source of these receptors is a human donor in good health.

CDR3 in DNA: TGTGCCAGCAGTACGGGCTACAATCAGCCCCAGCATTTT. Translated, it gives CASSTGYNQPQHF. V usage is TRBV6-5 and J usage is TRBJ1-5; D not certain. The CDR3 length is 13 residues. Trimming took 5 bases from V and 3 from J, leaving 8 bases between them. Looked up from germline, CDR1 is MNHEY and CDR2 is SVGAGI.

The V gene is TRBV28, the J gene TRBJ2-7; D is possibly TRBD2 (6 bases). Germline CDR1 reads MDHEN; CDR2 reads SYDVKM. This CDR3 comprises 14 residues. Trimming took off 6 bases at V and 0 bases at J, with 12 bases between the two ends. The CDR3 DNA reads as TGTGCCAGCAGCTCTAGCGTAACCTCCTACGAGCAGTACTTC. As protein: CASSSSVTSYEQYF.

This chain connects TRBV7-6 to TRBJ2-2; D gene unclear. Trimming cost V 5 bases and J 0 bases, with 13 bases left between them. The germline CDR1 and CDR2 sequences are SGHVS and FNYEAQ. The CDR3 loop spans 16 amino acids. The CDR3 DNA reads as TGTGCCAGCAGCCCCTGGCATCCTGCGAACACCGGGGAGCTGTTTTTT. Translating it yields CASSPWHPANTGELFF.

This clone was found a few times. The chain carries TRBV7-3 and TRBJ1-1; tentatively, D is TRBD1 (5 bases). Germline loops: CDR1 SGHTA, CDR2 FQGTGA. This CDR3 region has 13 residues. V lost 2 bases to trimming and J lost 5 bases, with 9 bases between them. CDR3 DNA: TGTGCCAGCAGCTTATTGACAGAAACTGAAGCTTTCTTT. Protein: CASSLLTETEAFF. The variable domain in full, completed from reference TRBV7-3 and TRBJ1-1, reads GAGVSQTPSNKVTEKGKYVELRCDPISGHTALYWYRQSLGQGPEFLIYFQGTGAADDSGLPNDRFFAVRPEGSVSTLKIQRTERGDSAVYLCASSLLTETEAFFGQGTRLTVV.

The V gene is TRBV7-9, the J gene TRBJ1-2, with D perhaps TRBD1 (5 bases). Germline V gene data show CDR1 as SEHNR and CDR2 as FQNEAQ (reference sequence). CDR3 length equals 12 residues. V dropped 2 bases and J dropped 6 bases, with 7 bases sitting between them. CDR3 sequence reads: CASSLTGDGYTF. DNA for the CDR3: TGTGCCAGCAGCTTAACGGGGGATGGCTACACCTTC.

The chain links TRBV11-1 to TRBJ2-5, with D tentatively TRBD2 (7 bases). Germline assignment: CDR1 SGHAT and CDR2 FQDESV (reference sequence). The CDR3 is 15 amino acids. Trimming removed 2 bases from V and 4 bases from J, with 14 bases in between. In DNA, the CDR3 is TGTGCCAGCAGCTTACACGGCGGGGGCGGAGAGACCCAGTACTTC. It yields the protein CASSLHGGGGETQYF.

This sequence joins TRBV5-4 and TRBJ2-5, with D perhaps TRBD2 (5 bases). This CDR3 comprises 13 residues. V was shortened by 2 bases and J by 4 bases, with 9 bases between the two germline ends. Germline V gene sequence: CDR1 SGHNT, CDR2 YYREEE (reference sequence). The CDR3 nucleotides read TGTGCCAGCAGCTTCCCAGGAGGAGAGACCCAGTACTTC. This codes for CASSFPGGETQYF.

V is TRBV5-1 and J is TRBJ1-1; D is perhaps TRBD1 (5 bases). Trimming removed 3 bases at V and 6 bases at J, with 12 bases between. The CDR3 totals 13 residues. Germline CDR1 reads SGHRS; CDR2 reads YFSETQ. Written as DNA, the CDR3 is TGCGCCAGCAGCTCGCCAGGGATGTCTGAAGCTTTCTTT. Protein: CASSSPGMSEAFF.

CDR3 in amino acids: CAIRDRVLNTEAFF. DNA for the CDR3: TGTGCCATCAGAGACAGGGTCCTGAACACTGAAGCTTTCTTT. This rearrangement joins TRBV10-3 to TRBJ1-1, with 7 bases identical to TRBD1. From germline, CDR1 is ENHRY and CDR2 SYGVKD. The V segment lost 6 bases and the J segment 0 bases; nucleotides outside the gene matches: 4. The CDR3 extends over 14 amino acids.

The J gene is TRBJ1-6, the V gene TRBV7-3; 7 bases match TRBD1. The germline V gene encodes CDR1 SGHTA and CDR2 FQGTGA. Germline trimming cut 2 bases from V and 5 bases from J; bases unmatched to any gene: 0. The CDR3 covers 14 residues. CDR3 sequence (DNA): TGTGCCAGCAGCTTACAGGGGGATAATTCACCCCTCCACTTT. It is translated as CASSLQGDNSPLHF.

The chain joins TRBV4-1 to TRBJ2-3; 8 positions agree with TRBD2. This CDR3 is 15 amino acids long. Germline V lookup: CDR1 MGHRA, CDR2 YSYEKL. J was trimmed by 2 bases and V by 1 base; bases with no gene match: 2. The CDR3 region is CASSQVAGPTDTQYF. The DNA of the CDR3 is TGCGCCAGCAGCCAAGTAGCGGGGCCCACAGATACGCAGTATTTT.

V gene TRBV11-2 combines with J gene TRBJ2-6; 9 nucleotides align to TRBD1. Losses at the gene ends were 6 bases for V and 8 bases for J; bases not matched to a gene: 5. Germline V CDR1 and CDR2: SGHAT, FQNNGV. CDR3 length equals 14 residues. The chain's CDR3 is CASSPQGASNVLTF. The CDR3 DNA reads TGTGCCAGCAGTCCACAGGGGGCGTCCAACGTCCTGACTTTC.

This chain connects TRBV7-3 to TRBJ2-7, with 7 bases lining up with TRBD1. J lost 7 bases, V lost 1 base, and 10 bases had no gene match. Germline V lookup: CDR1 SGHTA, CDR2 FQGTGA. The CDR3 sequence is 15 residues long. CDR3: CASSLRGTVLSEQYF. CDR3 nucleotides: TGTGCCAGCAGCTTAAGGGGGACAGTCTTGAGTGAGCAGTACTTC.

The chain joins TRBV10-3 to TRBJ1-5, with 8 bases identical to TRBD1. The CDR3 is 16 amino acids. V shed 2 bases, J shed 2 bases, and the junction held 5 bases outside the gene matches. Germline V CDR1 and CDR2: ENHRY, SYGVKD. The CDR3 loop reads CAISEADRGGNQPQHF. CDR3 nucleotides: TGTGCCATCAGTGAGGCCGACAGGGGAGGCAATCAGCCCCAGCATTTT.

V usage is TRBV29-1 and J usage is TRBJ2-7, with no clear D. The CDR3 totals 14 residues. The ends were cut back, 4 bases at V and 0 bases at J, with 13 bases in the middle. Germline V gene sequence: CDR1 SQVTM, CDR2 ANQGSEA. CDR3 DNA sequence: TGCAGCGTTGTTCGGCTCCTGAGCTCCTACGAGCAGTACTTC. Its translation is CSVVRLLSSYEQYF.

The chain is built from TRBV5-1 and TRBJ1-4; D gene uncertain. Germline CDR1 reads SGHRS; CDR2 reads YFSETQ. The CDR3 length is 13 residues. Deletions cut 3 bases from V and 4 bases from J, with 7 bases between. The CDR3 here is CASSSDNNEKLFF. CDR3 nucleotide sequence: TGCGCCAGCAGCTCAGACAATAATGAAAAACTGTTTTTT.

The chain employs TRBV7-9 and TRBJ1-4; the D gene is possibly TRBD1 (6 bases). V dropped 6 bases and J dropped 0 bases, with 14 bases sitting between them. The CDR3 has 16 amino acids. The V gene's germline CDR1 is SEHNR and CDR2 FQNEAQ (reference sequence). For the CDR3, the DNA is TGTGCCAGCAGGGTGACAGGATATGCAACTAATGAAAAACTGTTTTTT. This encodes CASRVTGYATNEKLFF.

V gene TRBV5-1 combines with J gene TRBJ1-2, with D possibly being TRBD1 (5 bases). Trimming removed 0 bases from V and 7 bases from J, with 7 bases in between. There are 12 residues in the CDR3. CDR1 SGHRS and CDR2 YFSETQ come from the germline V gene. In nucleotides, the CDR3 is TGCGCCAGCAGCTTGGGACAGATTGGCTACACCTTC. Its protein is CASSLGQIGYTF.

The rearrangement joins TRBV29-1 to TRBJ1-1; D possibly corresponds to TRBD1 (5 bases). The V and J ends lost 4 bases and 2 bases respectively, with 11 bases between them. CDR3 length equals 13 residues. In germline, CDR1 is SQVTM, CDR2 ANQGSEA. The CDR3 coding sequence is TGCAGCGTTGTGGCAGGGACCAACACTGAAGCTTTCTTT. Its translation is CSVVAGTNTEAFF.

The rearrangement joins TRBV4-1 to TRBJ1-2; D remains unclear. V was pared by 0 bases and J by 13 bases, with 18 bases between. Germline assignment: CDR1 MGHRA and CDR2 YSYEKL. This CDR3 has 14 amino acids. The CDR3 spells CASSQDYSPRVLTF. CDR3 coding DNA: TGCGCCAGCAGCCAAGATTACTCCCCCCGAGTCCTCACCTTC.

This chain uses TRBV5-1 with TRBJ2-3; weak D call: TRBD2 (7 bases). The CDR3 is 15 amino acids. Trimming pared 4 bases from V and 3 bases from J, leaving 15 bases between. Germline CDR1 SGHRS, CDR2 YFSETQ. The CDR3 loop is CASSNGGPGTDTQYF. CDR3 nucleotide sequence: TGCGCCAGCAGCAACGGGGGGCCGGGTACAGATACGCAGTATTTT.

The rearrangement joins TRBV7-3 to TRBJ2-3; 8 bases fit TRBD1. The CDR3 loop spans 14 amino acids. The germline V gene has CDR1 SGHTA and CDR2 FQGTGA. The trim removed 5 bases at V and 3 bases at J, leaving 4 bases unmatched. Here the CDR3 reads CASSLGQGTDTQYF. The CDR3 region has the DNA TGTGCCAGCAGCCTCGGACAGGGTACAGATACGCAGTATTTT.

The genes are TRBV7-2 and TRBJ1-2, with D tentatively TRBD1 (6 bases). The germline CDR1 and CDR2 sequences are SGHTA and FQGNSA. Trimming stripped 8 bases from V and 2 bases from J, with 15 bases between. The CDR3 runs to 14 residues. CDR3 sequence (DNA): TGTGCCAGCGTAAGCGGGGGCTCAAACTATGGCTACACCTTC. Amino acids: CASVSGGSNYGYTF.

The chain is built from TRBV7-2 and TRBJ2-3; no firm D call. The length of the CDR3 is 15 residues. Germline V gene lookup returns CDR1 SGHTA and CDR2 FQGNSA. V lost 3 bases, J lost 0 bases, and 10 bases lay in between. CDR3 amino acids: CASSFAGGSTDTQYF. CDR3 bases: TGTGCCAGCAGCTTCGCCGGCGGAAGCACAGATACGCAGTATTTT.

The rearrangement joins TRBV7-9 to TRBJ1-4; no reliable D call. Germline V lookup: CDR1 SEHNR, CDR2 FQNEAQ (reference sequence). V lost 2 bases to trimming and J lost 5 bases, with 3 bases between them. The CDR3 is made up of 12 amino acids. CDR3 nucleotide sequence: TGTGCCAGCAGCTTAACGAATGAAAAACTGTTTTTT. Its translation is CASSLTNEKLFF.

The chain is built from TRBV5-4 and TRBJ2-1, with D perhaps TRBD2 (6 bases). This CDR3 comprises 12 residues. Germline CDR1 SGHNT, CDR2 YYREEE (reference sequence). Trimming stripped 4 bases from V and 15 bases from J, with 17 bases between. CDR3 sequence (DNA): TGTGCCAGCAGCGTCACTAGCCAAAGGGCGTTCTTC. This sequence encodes CASSVTSQRAFF.

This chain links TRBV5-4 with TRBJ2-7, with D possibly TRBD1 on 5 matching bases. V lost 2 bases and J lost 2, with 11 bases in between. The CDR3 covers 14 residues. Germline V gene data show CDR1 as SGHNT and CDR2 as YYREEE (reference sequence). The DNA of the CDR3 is TGTGCCAGCAGCTTTCTAGGGGAAACCTACGAGCAGTACTTC. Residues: CASSFLGETYEQYF. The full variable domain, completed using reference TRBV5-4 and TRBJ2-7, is ETGVTQSPTHLIKTRGQQVTLRCSSQSGHNTVSWYQQALGQGPQFIFQYYREEENGRGNFPPRFSGLQFPNYSSELNVNALELDDSALYLCASSFLGETYEQYFGPGTRLTVT.

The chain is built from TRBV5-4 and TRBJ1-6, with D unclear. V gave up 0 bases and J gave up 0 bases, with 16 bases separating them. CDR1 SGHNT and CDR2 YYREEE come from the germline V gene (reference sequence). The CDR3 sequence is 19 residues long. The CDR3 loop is CASSLGFTKSLSYNSPLHF. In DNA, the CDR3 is TGTGCCAGCAGCTTGGGATTTACCAAATCGCTCTCCTATAATTCACCCCTCCACTTT.

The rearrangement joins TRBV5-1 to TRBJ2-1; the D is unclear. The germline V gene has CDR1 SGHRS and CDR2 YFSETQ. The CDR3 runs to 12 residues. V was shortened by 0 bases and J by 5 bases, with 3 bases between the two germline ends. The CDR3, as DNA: TGCGCCAGCAGCTTGGCTGACAATGAGCAGTTCTTC. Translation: CASSLADNEQFF. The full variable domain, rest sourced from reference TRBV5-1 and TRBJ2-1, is KAGVTQTPRYLIKTRGQQVTLSCSPISGHRSVSWYQQTPGQGLQFLFEYFSETQRNKGNFPGRFSGRQFSNSRSEMNVSTLELGDSALYLCASSLADNEQFFGPGTRLTVL.

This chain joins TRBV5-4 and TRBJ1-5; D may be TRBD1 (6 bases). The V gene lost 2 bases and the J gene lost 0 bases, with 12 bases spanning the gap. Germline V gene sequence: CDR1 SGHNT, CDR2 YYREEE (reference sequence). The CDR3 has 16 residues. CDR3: CASSFGGVVSNQPQHF. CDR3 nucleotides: TGTGCCAGCAGCTTCGGGGGCGTGGTTAGCAATCAGCCCCAGCATTTT. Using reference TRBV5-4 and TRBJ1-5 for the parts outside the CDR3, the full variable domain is ETGVTQSPTHLIKTRGQQVTLRCSSQSGHNTVSWYQQALGQGPQFIFQYYREEENGRGNFPPRFSGLQFPNYSSELNVNALELDDSALYLCASSFGGVVSNQPQHFGDGTRLSIL.